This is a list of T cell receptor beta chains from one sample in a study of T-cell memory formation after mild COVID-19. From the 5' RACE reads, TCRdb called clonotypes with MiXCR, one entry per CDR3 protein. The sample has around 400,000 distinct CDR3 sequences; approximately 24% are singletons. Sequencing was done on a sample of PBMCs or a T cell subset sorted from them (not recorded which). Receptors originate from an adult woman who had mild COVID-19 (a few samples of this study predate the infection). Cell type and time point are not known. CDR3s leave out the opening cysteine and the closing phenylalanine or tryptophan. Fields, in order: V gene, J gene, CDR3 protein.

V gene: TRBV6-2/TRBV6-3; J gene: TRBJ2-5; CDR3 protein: ASSPYVYTGTETQY
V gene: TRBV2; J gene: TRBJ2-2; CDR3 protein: ASSVGRMNTGELF
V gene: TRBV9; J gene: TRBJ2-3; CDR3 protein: ASSGGLAGAPDTQY
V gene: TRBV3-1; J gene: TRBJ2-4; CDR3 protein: ASSQDKGNIQY
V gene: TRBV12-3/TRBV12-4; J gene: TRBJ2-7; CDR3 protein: ASSFNQGAYYEQY
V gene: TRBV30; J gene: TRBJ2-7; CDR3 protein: AWKTASYEQY
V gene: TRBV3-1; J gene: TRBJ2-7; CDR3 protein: ASSQWGQGDEQY
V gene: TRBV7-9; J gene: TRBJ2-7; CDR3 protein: ASSSSFGMGEQY
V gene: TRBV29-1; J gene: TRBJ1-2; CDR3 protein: SVEAGPYGYT
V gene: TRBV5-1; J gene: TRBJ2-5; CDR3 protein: ASSLEVGNQETQY
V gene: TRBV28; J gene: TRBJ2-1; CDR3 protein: ASELAGANEQF
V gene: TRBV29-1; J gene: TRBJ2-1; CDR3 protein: SVRGKDEQF
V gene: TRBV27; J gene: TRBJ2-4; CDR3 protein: ASSGLAKNIQY
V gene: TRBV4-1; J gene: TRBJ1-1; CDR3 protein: ASSHERTGGTEAF
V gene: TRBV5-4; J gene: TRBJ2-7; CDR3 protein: ASSLASGSYYEQY
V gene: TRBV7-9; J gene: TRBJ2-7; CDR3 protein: ASSPGDYSYEQY
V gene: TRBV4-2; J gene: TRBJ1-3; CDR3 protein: ASRMKARNTIY
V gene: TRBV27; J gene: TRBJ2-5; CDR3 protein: ASSLSATFPRQGQETQY
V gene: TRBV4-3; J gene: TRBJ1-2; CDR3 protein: ASSPRGPGDANYGYT
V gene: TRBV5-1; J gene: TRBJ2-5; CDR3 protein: ASSLLTSGDQETQY
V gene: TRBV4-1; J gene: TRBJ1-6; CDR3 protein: ASGGIGSYNSPLH
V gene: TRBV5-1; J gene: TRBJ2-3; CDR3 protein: ASSPGQGQSDTQY
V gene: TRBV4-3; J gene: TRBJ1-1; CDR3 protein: ASSQTLGQGEAF
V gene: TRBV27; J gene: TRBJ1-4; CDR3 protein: ASSLSDGTEKLF
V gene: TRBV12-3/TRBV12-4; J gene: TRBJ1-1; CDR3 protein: ASSLPERGRTEAF
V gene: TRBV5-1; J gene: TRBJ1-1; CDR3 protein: ASSSGQGPAEAF
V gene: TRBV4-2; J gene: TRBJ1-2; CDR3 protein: ASSQDRGGFYGYT
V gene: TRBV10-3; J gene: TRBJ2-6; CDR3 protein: AISDRANVLT
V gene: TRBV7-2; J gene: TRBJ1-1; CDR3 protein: ASSLGDNEAF
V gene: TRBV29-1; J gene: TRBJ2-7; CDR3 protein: SVLTGGPYEQY
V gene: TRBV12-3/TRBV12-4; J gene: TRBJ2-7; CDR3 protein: ASSFAWPEQY
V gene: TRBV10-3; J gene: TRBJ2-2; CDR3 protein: AIGPAGNTGELF
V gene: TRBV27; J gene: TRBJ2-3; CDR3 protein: ASSLLSSSTDTQY
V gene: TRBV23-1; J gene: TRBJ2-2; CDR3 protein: ASSQSRSIGELF
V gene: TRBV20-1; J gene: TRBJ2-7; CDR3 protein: SVAALYEQY
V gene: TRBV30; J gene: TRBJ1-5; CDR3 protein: AWSTTGSGGQPQH
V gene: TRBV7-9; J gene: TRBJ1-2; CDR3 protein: ASSVAVDRVYGYT
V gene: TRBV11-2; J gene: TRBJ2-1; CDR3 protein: ASSRDRGRNEQF
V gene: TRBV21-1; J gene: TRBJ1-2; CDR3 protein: ASSNRDRGLGIVVFPYGYT
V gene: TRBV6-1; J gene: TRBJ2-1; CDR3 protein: ASSERTGTVHEQF
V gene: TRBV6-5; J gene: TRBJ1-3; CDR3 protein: ASSRFSASGNTIY
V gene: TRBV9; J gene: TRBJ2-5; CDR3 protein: ASSSRSSGGRQY
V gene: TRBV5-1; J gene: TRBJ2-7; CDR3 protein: ASSLAGGGFRDEQY
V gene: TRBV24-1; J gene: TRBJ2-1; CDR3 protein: ATSDWQGTHEQF
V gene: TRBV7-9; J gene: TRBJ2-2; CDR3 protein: ASSLGLQNRGRITGELF
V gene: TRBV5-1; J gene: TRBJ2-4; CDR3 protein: ASKGNWGTTKNIQY
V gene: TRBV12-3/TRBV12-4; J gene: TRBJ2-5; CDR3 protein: ASSLLTGQETQY
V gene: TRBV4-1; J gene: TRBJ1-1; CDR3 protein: ASSPSRAGTARNTEAF
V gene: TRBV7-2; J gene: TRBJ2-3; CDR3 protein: ASSTTSGRGAPQY
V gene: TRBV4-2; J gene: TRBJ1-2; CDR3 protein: ASSVDREGGYT
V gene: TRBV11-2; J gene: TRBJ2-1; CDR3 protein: ASSIFGGRIEQF